This T cell receptor beta chain was sequenced during a study of T cells in Graves' hyperthyroidism and ophthalmopathy (dated by TCRdb to the late 2010s). Notes on the research overall: Peripheral blood samples were taken at the time of initial diagnosis, prior to any treatment. To identify distinguishing TCR V-J signatures, a discovery cohort of around 100 patients was used, comprising roughly 45 with Graves' ophthalmopathy and around 57 with stable Graves' hyperthyroidism. Whether ophthalmopathy could be predicted prospectively was tested in an independent validation cohort made up of approximately 19 hyperthyroidism patients plus 17 patients who later progressed to ophthalmopathy. The roughly 91 discovery patients were randomly divided into training and test sets at a 7:3 ratio. The study also compared thyroid tissue and blood T-cell repertoires from five or six Graves' hyperthyroidism patients. After sampling, hyperthyroidism patients received methimazole starting at 30 mg daily, and ophthalmopathy patients received high-dose intravenous methylprednisolone. According to the paper, TCR Vbeta CDR3 sequencing was carried out on about 140 peripheral blood samples, which came from fewer than 50 ophthalmopathy, 70 to 80 hyperthyroidism and roughly 17 progressor patients.

Its CDR3 holds 14 amino acids, cysteine through phenylalanine. Only the CDR3 DNA is retained, 42 bases long and in frame from the first base. The germline V gene encodes CDR1 MDHEN and CDR2 SYDVKM. The germline V and J ends show losses of 8 bases and 0 bases respectively, and no gene match explains 6 bases of the junction. Ophthalmopathy patients had moderately to severely active disease, Clinical Activity Score of at least 3, NOSPECS grade of at least 4, and duration under 3 months. Any patient with an uncontrolled infection, another autoimmune disease, pregnancy or lactation was excluded. Diagnoses relied on clinical symptoms, serum thyroxine and TRAb, thyroid ultrasound and orbital computed tomography. PBMCs were separated from under 12 ml of fresh peripheral blood using Ficoll-Paque density gradient centrifugation. Total RNA was extracted with Trizol reagent, and quality was checked on an Agilent 2100 Bioanalyzer.

Amplification of TCR beta CDR3 regions was carried out from RNA transcripts. The TCR CDR3 was subjected to a first round of RT-PCR using the HTBI primer set and the Qiagen OneStep RT-PCR kit. A second multiplex PCR round built the libraries, followed by size selection and purification. The libraries were sequenced on an Illumina HiSeq2000 using paired-end 100 bp reads. In the paper's pipeline: Raw data were processed with SOAPnuke, discarding reads with adapters, uncalled bases, mean Phred below 15, or no exact constant-primer or identifier match. COPE v1.2.5 was used to merge high-quality paired reads, and clonotypes were defined as unique nucleotide sequences. MiTCR v1.1 was used to align clonotypes to the IMGT TRBV, TRBD and TRBJ reference segments. Only V-J combinations with frequency above 0.0001, covering about 99% of repertoires, were analysed. A TCS score was defined as the ratio between F50 (clonal expansion) and ExV (chaos), using BLOSUM62-based TCRdist between CDR3 peptides within each V-J. Welch's t-statistics and random forest reduced fewer than 550 V-J features to about 13, which were used in a naive Bayes classifier (R e1071). TCRdb reprocessing: public reads trimmed at Q25 with fastp, clones called with MiXCR, in-frame beta chains kept. Each entry is one CDR3 protein sequence, shown with its most common DNA and genes. The V and J calls and clone size come from TCRdb's table, not from the authors' own analysis. The sample includes 450,000 to 500,000 distinct CDR3 sequences, with 20% to 25% observed a single time. In total, the top ten clones hold approximately 49% of the sample.

Study-level results and caveats: Most expanded thyroid clonotypes (frequency above 0.001) were also detected in blood, suggesting blood repertoires may reflect thyroid immune responses. Ophthalmopathy was separated from stable hyperthyroidism by a 13 V-J signature model, with approximately 85% sensitivity and approximately 81% specificity obtained in cross-validation and 80%/75% obtained in testing. In validation, the model predicted progression to ophthalmopathy a median of about 5.9 months before onset, with approximately 70% sensitivity and roughly 73% specificity. Sample size was not statistically predetermined, and blinding of investigators to group allocation was not performed.

This clonotype was seen at least ten times. The antigen this receptor binds is unknown. No base qualities exist here, and no much larger clone lies one base off it. This sequence uses TRBV28 and TRBJ2-7, with 8 middle bases fitting TRBD1. The sample taken for sequencing was blood. The source is a woman in her 70s with Graves' ophthalmopathy. The CDR3 is CASCDRGGSYEQYF. The sequenced DNA: TGTGCCAGCTGCGACAGGGGTGGCTCCTACGAGCAGTACTTC.